A selection of T cell receptor beta chains follows, all from one sample in a study of vaccination and CD4 T cells after COVID-19. Each CDR3 protein gets one entry after TCRdb re-called the PCR reads with MiXCR. The table includes about 18,000 distinct CDR3 sequences, roughly 55% detected once. Their specific antigens are unknown. This sample comprised CD4+ T cells from blood, cultured in vitro, obtained before SARS-CoV-2 vaccination. These receptors all stem from a human donor who had recovered from COVID-19. Each CDR3 is given with its conserved first and last residue.

V gene: TRBV7-2
J gene: TRBJ1-2
CDR3 protein: CASSGGGQQYGYTF

V gene: TRBV6-1
J gene: TRBJ2-7
CDR3 protein: CASSRIFGTGGLEEQYF

V gene: TRBV20-1
J gene: TRBJ2-3
CDR3 protein: CSARPLLAGVGADTQYF

V gene: TRBV7-9
J gene: TRBJ1-6
CDR3 protein: CASSWKGQGYNSPLHF

V gene: TRBV7-9
J gene: TRBJ2-2
CDR3 protein: CASSLPTGNTGELFF

V gene: TRBV20-1
J gene: TRBJ2-5
CDR3 protein: CSATGEGETQYF

V gene: TRBV6-2/TRBV6-3
J gene: TRBJ2-1
CDR3 protein: CASSAGLAGVVGYNEQFF

V gene: TRBV20-1
J gene: TRBJ2-5
CDR3 protein: CSASGQETQYF

V gene: TRBV12-3/TRBV12-4
J gene: TRBJ2-7
CDR3 protein: CASSFSPGTLPYEQYF

V gene: TRBV6-2/TRBV6-3
J gene: TRBJ1-5
CDR3 protein: CASSGFSNQPQHF

V gene: TRBV11-2
J gene: TRBJ2-7
CDR3 protein: CASSLGGMKQYF

V gene: TRBV6-1
J gene: TRBJ2-5
CDR3 protein: CASRSVRRETQYF

V gene: TRBV5-4
J gene: TRBJ1-1
CDR3 protein: CASSSIIRGGANEAFF

V gene: TRBV20-1
J gene: TRBJ1-5
CDR3 protein: CSARVADRGGGSNQPQHF

V gene: TRBV20-1
J gene: TRBJ1-6
CDR3 protein: CSAEKRDSRNSPLHF

V gene: TRBV19
J gene: TRBJ1-1
CDR3 protein: CASSRRPGQGVSEAFF

V gene: TRBV10-3
J gene: TRBJ1-1
CDR3 protein: CATSRGGAGTEAFF

V gene: TRBV7-9
J gene: TRBJ2-2
CDR3 protein: CASSLVGHTGELFF

V gene: TRBV27
J gene: TRBJ2-5
CDR3 protein: CASSLGTGQGRNGETQYF

V gene: TRBV19
J gene: TRBJ1-5
CDR3 protein: CASTVVGGFSQPQHF

V gene: TRBV29-1
J gene: TRBJ2-7
CDR3 protein: CSVELAGGYEQYF

V gene: TRBV20-1
J gene: TRBJ2-5
CDR3 protein: CSARDPTSAETQYF

V gene: TRBV20-1
J gene: TRBJ2-5
CDR3 protein: CSASKPGVEETQYF

V gene: TRBV20-1
J gene: TRBJ2-7
CDR3 protein: CSAGRGSGYEQYF

V gene: TRBV19
J gene: TRBJ2-7
CDR3 protein: CASSRQGSEQYF

V gene: TRBV7-2
J gene: TRBJ1-2
CDR3 protein: CASSLAGGYGYTF

V gene: TRBV15
J gene: TRBJ2-3
CDR3 protein: CATSRELGTGISTQYF

V gene: TRBV20-1
J gene: TRBJ2-1
CDR3 protein: CSALPGLAGGFSYNEQFF

V gene: TRBV20-1
J gene: TRBJ1-1
CDR3 protein: CSARGDSNFNTEAFF

V gene: TRBV7-2
J gene: TRBJ2-5
CDR3 protein: CASSLEVIGETQYF

V gene: TRBV28
J gene: TRBJ1-5
CDR3 protein: CASRGGQPQHF

V gene: TRBV5-6
J gene: TRBJ2-3
CDR3 protein: CASSGGVAGGTDTQYF